The clone carrying this TCR beta chain was observed a single time. CDR1 LNHDA and CDR2 SQIVND come from the germline V gene (reference sequence). CDR3 length: 14 amino acids. V lost 5 bases, J lost 4 bases, and 4 bases stayed unmatched. This sample is drawn from a study of PD-L1 blockade in urothelial cancer. This table comes from immunoSEQ multiplex PCR, and its TCRdb copy is limited to in-frame clones, with some not included. The sample includes around 45,000 clones, about 87% seen only once; the top ten take roughly 3.9%. The origin of this receptor is a man older than 75 with urothelial cancer. The sequencing here drew on PBMCs, taken around atezolizumab (anti-PD-L1) treatment. The J gene is TRBJ2-1, the V gene TRBV19; 8 nucleotides match TRBD2. The CDR3 is CASSESGSYNEQFF. CDR3 DNA: TGTGCCAGTAGTGAAAGCGGGAGTTACAATGAGCAGTTCTTC.